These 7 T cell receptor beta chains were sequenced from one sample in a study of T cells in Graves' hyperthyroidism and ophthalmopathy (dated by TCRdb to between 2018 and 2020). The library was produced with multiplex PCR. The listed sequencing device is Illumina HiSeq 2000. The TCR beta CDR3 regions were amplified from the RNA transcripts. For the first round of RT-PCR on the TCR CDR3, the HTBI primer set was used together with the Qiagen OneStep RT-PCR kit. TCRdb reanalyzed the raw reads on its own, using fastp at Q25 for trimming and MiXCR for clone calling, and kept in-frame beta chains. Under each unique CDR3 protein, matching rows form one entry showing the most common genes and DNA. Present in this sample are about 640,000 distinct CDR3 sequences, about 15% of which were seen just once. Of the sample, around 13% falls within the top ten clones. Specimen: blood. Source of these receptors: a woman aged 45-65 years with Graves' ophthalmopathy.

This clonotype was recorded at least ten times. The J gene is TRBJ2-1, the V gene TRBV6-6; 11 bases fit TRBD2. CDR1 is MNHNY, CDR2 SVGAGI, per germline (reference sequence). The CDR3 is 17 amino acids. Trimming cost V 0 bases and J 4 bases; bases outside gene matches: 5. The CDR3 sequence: CASSYSKLAGAYNEQFF. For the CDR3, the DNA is TGTGCCAGCAGTTACTCGAAACTAGCGGGAGCTTACAATGAGCAGTTCTTC.

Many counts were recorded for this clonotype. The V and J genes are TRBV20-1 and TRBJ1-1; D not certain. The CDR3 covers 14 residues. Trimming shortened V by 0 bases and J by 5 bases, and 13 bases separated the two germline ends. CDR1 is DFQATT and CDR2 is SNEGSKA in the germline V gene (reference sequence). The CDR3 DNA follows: TGCAGTGCTAGAGATTCTGAGGGAGGTACTGAAGCTTTCTTT. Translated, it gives CSARDSEGGTEAFF.

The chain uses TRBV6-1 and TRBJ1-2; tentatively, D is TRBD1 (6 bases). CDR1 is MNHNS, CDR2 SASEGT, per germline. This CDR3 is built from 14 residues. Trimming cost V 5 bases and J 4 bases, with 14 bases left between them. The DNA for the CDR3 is TGTGCCAGCAGTATTCGGGGGGGCACCTATGGCTACACCTTC. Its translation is CASSIRGGTYGYTF.

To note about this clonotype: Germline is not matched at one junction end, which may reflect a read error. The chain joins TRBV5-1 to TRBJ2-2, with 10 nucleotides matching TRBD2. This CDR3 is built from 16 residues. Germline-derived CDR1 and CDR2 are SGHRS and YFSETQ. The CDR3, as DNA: TGCGCCAGCAGCGGCCGCGGACTAGCGGCCACCGGGGAGCCGTTTTTT. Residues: CASSGRGLAATGEPFF.

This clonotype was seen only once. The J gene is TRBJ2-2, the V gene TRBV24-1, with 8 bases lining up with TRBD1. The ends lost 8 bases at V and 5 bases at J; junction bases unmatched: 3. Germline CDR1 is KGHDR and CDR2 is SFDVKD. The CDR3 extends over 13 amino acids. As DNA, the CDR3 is TGTGCCACCAATCGACAGGGGACCGGGGAGCTGTTTTTT. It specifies CATNRQGTGELFF.

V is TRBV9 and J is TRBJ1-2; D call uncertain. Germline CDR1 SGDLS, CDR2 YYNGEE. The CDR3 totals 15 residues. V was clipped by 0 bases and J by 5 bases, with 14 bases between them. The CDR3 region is CASSVDLAASYGYTF. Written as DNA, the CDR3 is TGTGCCAGCAGCGTAGATCTGGCAGCGAGTTATGGCTACACCTTC.

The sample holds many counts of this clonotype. Here the CDR3 reads CASSPPRNTGELFF. The CDR3 region has the DNA TGTGCCAGCTCACCACCCCGAAACACCGGGGAGCTGTTTTTT. The V gene is TRBV18, the J gene TRBJ2-2; D unresolved. Trimming pared 0 bases from V and 2 bases from J, leaving 4 bases between. Germline CDR1 is KGHSH and CDR2 is LQKENI. This CDR3 is 14 amino acids long.